These 10 T cell receptor beta chains came from one sample sequenced in a study of T cell repertoires in cytomegalovirus infection. No antigens are known for them. TCRdb reprocessed the reads via MiXCR and lists one record per CDR3 protein. The data hold some 320,000 distinct CDR3 sequences, with almost 30% observed a single time. This specimen consisted of cultured PBMCs, obtained from culture after CMV antigen stimulation. The receptors originated from a human donor in good health (CMV status not recorded). Some clones in this sample may be carry-over from other donors' samples.

J is TRBJ2-1 and V is TRBV5-1, with 11 bases fitting TRBD2. This CDR3 comprises 15 residues. V gave up 6 bases and J gave up 10 bases; unmatched junction bases: 12. Germline CDR1 is SGHRS and CDR2 is YFSETQ. The CDR3 region is CASTTLAGGPGEQFF. DNA of the CDR3: TGCGCCAGCACCACCTTAGCGGGGGGGCCTGGAGAGCAGTTCTTC.

This clonotype was counted between two and nine times. The chain combines TRBV7-2 with TRBJ1-2; TRBD1 is a possible D gene (6 bases). With 5 bases removed from V and 7 bases from J, the gap between germline ends came to 14 bases. Germline V gene sequence: CDR1 SGHTA, CDR2 FQGNSA. The CDR3 has 13 residues. The CDR3 sequence is CASSPGVRAGYTF. CDR3 DNA sequence: TGTGCCAGCAGCCCAGGGGTGCGGGCTGGCTACACCTTC.

This clonotype was observed a handful of times. The chain is built from TRBV6-1 and TRBJ1-5; D is unclear. The V gene's germline CDR1 is MNHNS and CDR2 SASEGT. CDR3 length: 13 amino acids. The ends were cut back, 1 base at V and 2 bases at J, with 3 bases in the middle. CDR3 sequence (DNA): TGTGCCAGCAGTGAAGAACGCAATCAGCCCCAGCATTTT. This encodes CASSEERNQPQHF.

This clonotype has a handful of counts. This chain connects TRBV19 to TRBJ1-5; D remains ambiguous. The CDR3 is 15 residues long. The V end lost 3 bases, the J end lost 4 bases, and 13 bases lay between the germline ends. Germline lookup yields CDR1 LNHDA and CDR2 SQIVND (reference sequence). The chain's CDR3 is CASSITDILNQPQHF. The CDR3 DNA follows: TGTGCCAGTAGTATTACAGACATTTTGAATCAGCCCCAGCATTTT.

V usage is TRBV11-2 and J usage is TRBJ2-5; the D gene is possibly TRBD2 (6 bases). The ends were cut back, 1 base at V and 3 bases at J, with 12 bases in the middle. This CDR3 has 15 amino acids. Germline V lookup: CDR1 SGHAT, CDR2 FQNNGV. The CDR3 here is CASSLGVGGEETQYF. The CDR3 DNA sequence: TGTGCCAGCAGCTTAGGGGTAGGAGGGGAAGAGACCCAGTACTTC.

The rearrangement links TRBV28 to TRBJ1-4, with 8 bases identical to TRBD1. The CDR3 runs to 15 residues. Germline CDR1 MDHEN, CDR2 SYDVKM. V was pared by 6 bases and J by 7 bases, with 10 bases of the junction left unmatched. The DNA for the CDR3 is TGTGCCAGCAGAACCGGCCGCACAGGGGGTGAAAAACTGTTTTTT. Translation gives CASRTGRTGGEKLFF.

A word on this clonotype: One junction end disagrees with the germline gene, perhaps due to a read error. The gene calls are TRBV5-4 and TRBJ2-1; 14 bases fit TRBD2. Germline V gene lookup returns CDR1 SGHNT and CDR2 YYREEE (reference sequence). This CDR3 spans 15 amino acids. The CDR3 DNA reads as TGTGCCAGCAGCCCTACCGGGACTAGCGGGAGAGGCTGGGGGTTC. Translation gives CASSPTGTSGRGWGF.

This clonotype was counted between two and nine times. V and J are TRBV28 and TRBJ2-5; TRBD2 might be the D (5 bases). V was clipped by 6 bases and J by 1 base, with 15 bases between them. CDR3 length: 15 amino acids. Germline V CDR1 and CDR2: MDHEN, SYDVKM. CDR3 DNA sequence: TGTGCCAGCAGACTCGGACGGGAATTCCAAGAGACCCAGTACTTC. It specifies CASRLGREFQETQYF. The full variable domain, rest sourced from reference TRBV28 and TRBJ2-5, is DVKVTQSSRYLVKRTGEKVFLECVQDMDHENMFWYRQDPGLGLRLIYFSYDVKMKEKGDIPEGYSVSREKKERFSLILESASTNQTSMYLCASRLGREFQETQYFGPGTRLLVL.

In its sample, this clonotype was seen many times. The rearrangement joins TRBV7-8 to TRBJ1-4; possible D gene TRBD1, 5 bases. V was clipped by 5 bases and J by 1 base, with 23 bases between them. Per germline, CDR1 SGHVS and CDR2 FQNEAQ. The CDR3 contains 19 residues. The CDR3 reads CASSAAWRDRRITNEKLFF. In DNA form, the CDR3 reads TGTGCCAGCAGCGCCGCATGGAGGGACCGCCGCATAACTAATGAAAAACTGTTTTTT.

The chain combines TRBV6-2 or TRBV6-3 with TRBJ1-2, with 8 bases lining up with TRBD1. The CDR3 is made up of 13 amino acids. Germline V gene sequence: CDR1 MNHEY, CDR2 SVGEGT. Trimming at V came to 7 bases and at J to 3 bases, leaving 4 bases not matched to a gene. This chain's CDR3 is CASTLTGDYGYTF. In DNA form, the CDR3 reads TGTGCCAGCACCCTGACAGGGGACTATGGCTACACCTTC.